These T cell receptor beta chains were read from a single sample in a study of blood T cell repertoires in COVID-19. Method: immunoSEQ multiplex PCR; TCRdb's copy keeps in-frame clones and lacks some. In the table there are about 240,000 clones, approximately 86% of which are singletons. The material sequenced was peripheral blood. These TCRs come from a woman in her 70s with active or convalescent COVID-19. Each CDR3 is given with its conserved first and last residue. The order of the fields is CDR3 length, clone size, J gene, D gene, V gene, CDR3 DNA, CDR3 protein. A D gene is named only where the DNA matches it firmly. Part of the rows lack a size; the others show once, few, many or a class for expanded clones.

CDR3 length: 12
clone size: -
J gene: TRBJ2-7
D gene: -
V gene: TRBV5-1
CDR3 DNA: TGCGCCAGCAGCCCCGCTGGCGGCGAGCAGTACTTC
CDR3 protein: CASSPAGGEQYF

CDR3 length: 16
clone size: -
J gene: TRBJ2-3
D gene: -
V gene: TRBV7-9
CDR3 DNA: TGTGCCAGCAGCTCACCCTTCGCGGGGCGCACAGATACGCAGTATTTT
CDR3 protein: CASSSPFAGRTDTQYF

CDR3 length: 14
clone size: -
J gene: TRBJ1-1
D gene: TRBD1
V gene: TRBV11-2
CDR3 DNA: TGTGCCAGCAGCTTTTTACAGGGGCCAGGGTGGGCTTTCTTT
CDR3 protein: CASSFLQGPGWAFF

CDR3 length: 15
clone size: -
J gene: TRBJ2-1
D gene: TRBD2
V gene: TRBV7-3
CDR3 DNA: TGTGCCAGCAGCAGCGGGGATCACTCCTACAATGAGCAGTTCTTC
CDR3 protein: CASSSGDHSYNEQFF

CDR3 length: 13
clone size: few
J gene: TRBJ1-5
D gene: TRBD1
V gene: TRBV7-3
CDR3 DNA: TGTGCCAGCAGCTTAGGACAGGGGCAGCCCCAGCATTTT
CDR3 protein: CASSLGQGQPQHF

CDR3 length: 14
clone size: -
J gene: TRBJ1-6
D gene: -
V gene: TRBV2
CDR3 DNA: TGTGCCAGCAGTGTGGGGGGTCTGAATTCACCCCTCCACTTT
CDR3 protein: CASSVGGLNSPLHF

CDR3 length: 14
clone size: once
J gene: TRBJ2-1
D gene: -
V gene: TRBV5-6
CDR3 DNA: TGTGCCAGCAGCTTGTTGAGACTAGAGAATGAGCAGTTCTTC
CDR3 protein: CASSLLRLENEQFF

CDR3 length: 16
clone size: once
J gene: TRBJ2-7
D gene: TRBD1
V gene: TRBV19
CDR3 DNA: TGTGCCAGTAGTCCGGTCTGGGGACAGGCCTTGGACGAGCAGTACTTC
CDR3 protein: CASSPVWGQALDEQYF

CDR3 length: 13
clone size: -
J gene: TRBJ1-1
D gene: -
V gene: TRBV5-1
CDR3 DNA: TGCGCCAGCAGATCTACAGGGAACACTGAAGCTTTCTTT
CDR3 protein: CASRSTGNTEAFF

CDR3 length: 16
clone size: -
J gene: TRBJ2-1
D gene: TRBD2
V gene: TRBV7-9
CDR3 DNA: TGTGCCAGCAGCTTGGGACTAGCGGGGTCCATGGATGAGCAGTTCTTC
CDR3 protein: CASSLGLAGSMDEQFF

CDR3 length: 16
clone size: -
J gene: TRBJ1-1
D gene: TRBD1
V gene: TRBV3-1/TRBV3-2
CDR3 DNA: TGTGCCAGCGCTACCTTTAAGGGGGCAAGTTTCACTGAAGCTTTCTTT
CDR3 protein: CASATFKGASFTEAFF

CDR3 length: 13
clone size: once
J gene: TRBJ1-1
D gene: -
V gene: TRBV5-1
CDR3 DNA: TGCGCCAGCAGCTCTACAGTGAACACTGAAGCTTTCTTT
CDR3 protein: CASSSTVNTEAFF

CDR3 length: 14
clone size: once
J gene: TRBJ2-1
D gene: TRBD2
V gene: TRBV7-2
CDR3 DNA: TGTGCCAGCAGCGGACTAGCGGGGGATAATGAGCAGTTCTTC
CDR3 protein: CASSGLAGDNEQFF

CDR3 length: 16
clone size: few
J gene: TRBJ1-6
D gene: TRBD1
V gene: TRBV5-8
CDR3 DNA: TGTGCCAGCAGCCATTCGTCCGGGACAGGCAATTCACCCCTCCACTTT
CDR3 protein: CASSHSSGTGNSPLHF

CDR3 length: 14
clone size: -
J gene: TRBJ2-3
D gene: -
V gene: TRBV7-8
CDR3 DNA: TGTGCCAGCAGCTTCGCGGGCCTGACAGATACGCAGTATTTT
CDR3 protein: CASSFAGLTDTQYF

CDR3 length: 12
clone size: -
J gene: TRBJ2-7
D gene: -
V gene: TRBV5-1
CDR3 DNA: TGCGCCAGCACCTCAGGGGACTACGAGCAGTACTTC
CDR3 protein: CASTSGDYEQYF

CDR3 length: 16
clone size: -
J gene: TRBJ1-4
D gene: TRBD1
V gene: TRBV5-4
CDR3 DNA: TGTGCCAGCACGCGAGCGATGGGGACAGGGGGTGAAAAACTGTTTTTT
CDR3 protein: CASTRAMGTGGEKLFF

CDR3 length: 16
clone size: -
J gene: TRBJ2-2
D gene: -
V gene: TRBV6-2/TRBV6-3
CDR3 DNA: TGTGCCAGCAGTCCACCAGGTAGATTGAGCACCGGGGAGCTGTTTTTT
CDR3 protein: CASSPPGRLSTGELFF

CDR3 length: 12
clone size: few
J gene: TRBJ1-1
D gene: TRBD1
V gene: TRBV10-2
CDR3 DNA: TGCGCCAGCCGACAGGGTGACACTGAAGCTTTCTTT
CDR3 protein: CASRQGDTEAFF

CDR3 length: 14
clone size: -
J gene: TRBJ1-2
D gene: -
V gene: TRBV29-1
CDR3 DNA: TGCAGCGTTGAGAGGTGGGGGGGAGAGTATGGCTACACCTTC
CDR3 protein: CSVERWGGEYGYTF

CDR3 length: 17
clone size: -
J gene: TRBJ1-6
D gene: TRBD1
V gene: TRBV5-1
CDR3 DNA: TGCGCCAGCAGCCCGGGGGCGACAGGGTTTTATAATTCACCCCTCCACTTT
CDR3 protein: CASSPGATGFYNSPLHF

CDR3 length: 15
clone size: -
J gene: TRBJ2-1
D gene: TRBD2
V gene: TRBV29-1
CDR3 DNA: TGCAGCGTTGAAGGAGGGCTTCTAGCGGGGGATGAGCAGTTCTTC
CDR3 protein: CSVEGGLLAGDEQFF

CDR3 length: 16
clone size: -
J gene: TRBJ1-1
D gene: TRBD1
V gene: TRBV5-8
CDR3 DNA: TGTGCCAGCGGACCCGGGACAGGAACAATGAACACTGAAGCTTTCTTT
CDR3 protein: CASGPGTGTMNTEAFF

CDR3 length: 12
clone size: -
J gene: TRBJ1-2
D gene: -
V gene: TRBV12-3/TRBV12-4
CDR3 DNA: TGTGCCAGCAGTTTCGGGGGAACTGGCTACACCTTC
CDR3 protein: CASSFGGTGYTF

CDR3 length: 13
clone size: -
J gene: TRBJ2-7
D gene: -
V gene: TRBV6-1
CDR3 DNA: TGTGCCAGCAGTTTGGGGGGATCCTACGAGCAGTACTTC
CDR3 protein: CASSLGGSYEQYF

CDR3 length: 12
clone size: -
J gene: TRBJ1-1
D gene: -
V gene: TRBV5-1
CDR3 DNA: TGCGCCAGCAGCCTACCGTCAGGAGGGGCTTTCTTT
CDR3 protein: CASSLPSGGAFF

CDR3 length: 15
clone size: once
J gene: TRBJ2-1
D gene: TRBD2
V gene: TRBV27
CDR3 DNA: TGTGCCAGCAGTTCAGCGGGGGCCCCTTTTCATGAGCAGTTCTTC
CDR3 protein: CASSSAGAPFHEQFF

CDR3 length: 15
clone size: -
J gene: TRBJ1-2
D gene: -
V gene: TRBV11-2
CDR3 DNA: TGTGCCAGCAGCTATACAGGGAATTCACGCTATGGCTACACCTTC
CDR3 protein: CASSYTGNSRYGYTF

CDR3 length: 16
clone size: -
J gene: TRBJ2-1
D gene: -
V gene: TRBV5-1
CDR3 DNA: TGCGCCAGCAGCCTAAACCCTTGGGGGGGGCCCGATGAGCAGTTCTTC
CDR3 protein: CASSLNPWGGPDEQFF

CDR3 length: 16
clone size: once
J gene: TRBJ2-2
D gene: -
V gene: TRBV18
CDR3 DNA: TGTGCCAGCTCACCCTCCGAGGAGTCGAACACCGGGGAGCTGTTTTTT
CDR3 protein: CASSPSEESNTGELFF

CDR3 length: 16
clone size: few
J gene: TRBJ2-7
D gene: TRBD2
V gene: TRBV19
CDR3 DNA: TGTGCCAGTAGCAACTTGGGCGGGGGGCGACCCTACGAGCAGTACTTC
CDR3 protein: CASSNLGGGRPYEQYF